This paragraph covers one TCR beta chain sequence. The entry originates in a study of patients and donors after allogeneic stem cell transplantation. TCRdb independently ran MiXCR on the RT-PCR reads; one entry per CDR3 protein. The sample lists about 960,000 distinct CDR3 sequences; over 15% were seen once. The length of the CDR3 is 14 residues. Trimming cost V 0 bases and J 5 bases, with 14 bases left between them. The germline gives CDR1 DFQATT, CDR2 SNEGSKA (reference sequence). Sequencing was done on a sample of blood, either unsorted or a sorted T cell fraction (not recorded which). The receptor was derived from a human donor who was either an allogeneic HSCT recipient or a stem cell or donor lymphocyte infusion donor (not recorded which). It is not recorded whose cells these are; they may come from a transplant donor. The chain recombines TRBV20-1 with TRBJ2-7; no definite D call. The CDR3 here is CSARDGRVPDEQYF. In DNA form, the CDR3 reads TGCAGTGCTAGAGACGGTCGCGTTCCCGACGAGCAGTACTTC.